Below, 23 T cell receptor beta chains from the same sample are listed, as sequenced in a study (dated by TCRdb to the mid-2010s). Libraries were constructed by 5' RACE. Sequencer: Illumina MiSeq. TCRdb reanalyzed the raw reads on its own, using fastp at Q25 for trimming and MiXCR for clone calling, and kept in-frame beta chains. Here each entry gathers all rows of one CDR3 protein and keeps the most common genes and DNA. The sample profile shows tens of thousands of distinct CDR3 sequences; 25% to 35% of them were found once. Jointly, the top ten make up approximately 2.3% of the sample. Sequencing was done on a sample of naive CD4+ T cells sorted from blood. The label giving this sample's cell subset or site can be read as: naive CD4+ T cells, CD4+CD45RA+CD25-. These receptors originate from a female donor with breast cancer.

The CDR3, as DNA: TGCAGTGCTAAAGAGGACTACGAGCAGTACTTC. Amino acids: CSAKEDYEQYF. The chain couples TRBV20-1 to TRBJ2-7; D unclear. The V and J ends lost 4 bases and 3 bases respectively, with 7 bases between them. Germline CDR1 reads DFQATT; CDR2 reads SNEGSKA (reference sequence). This CDR3 is built from 11 residues.

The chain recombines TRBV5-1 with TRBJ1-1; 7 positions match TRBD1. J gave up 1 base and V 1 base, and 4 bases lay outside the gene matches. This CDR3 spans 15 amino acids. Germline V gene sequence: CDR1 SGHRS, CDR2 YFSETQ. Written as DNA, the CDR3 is TGCGCCAGCAGCTTGTGGGGACAGAGGAACACTGAAGCTTTCTTT. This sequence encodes CASSLWGQRNTEAFF.

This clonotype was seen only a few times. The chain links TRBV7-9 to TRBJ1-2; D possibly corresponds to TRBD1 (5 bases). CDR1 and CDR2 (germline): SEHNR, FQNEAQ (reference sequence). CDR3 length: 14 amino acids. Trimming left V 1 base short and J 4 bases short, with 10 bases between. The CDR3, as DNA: TGTGCCAGCAGCTTAGGGGGACCGCTCTATGGCTACACCTTC. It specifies CASSLGGPLYGYTF.

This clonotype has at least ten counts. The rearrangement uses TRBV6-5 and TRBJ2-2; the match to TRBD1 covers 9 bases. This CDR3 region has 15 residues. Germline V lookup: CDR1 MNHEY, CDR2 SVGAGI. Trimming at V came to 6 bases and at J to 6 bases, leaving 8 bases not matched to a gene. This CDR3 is CASSWDRAGSGELFF. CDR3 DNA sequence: TGTGCCAGCAGCTGGGACAGGGCCGGGTCCGGGGAGCTGTTTTTT.

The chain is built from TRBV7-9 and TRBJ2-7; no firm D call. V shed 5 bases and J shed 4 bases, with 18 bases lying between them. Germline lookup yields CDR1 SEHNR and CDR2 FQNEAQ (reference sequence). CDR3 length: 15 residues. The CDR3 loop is CASSGEPRLGYEQYF. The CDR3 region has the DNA TGTGCCAGCAGCGGGGAACCTCGACTTGGGTACGAGCAGTACTTC. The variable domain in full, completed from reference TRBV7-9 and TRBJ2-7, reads DTGVSQNPRHKITKRGQNVTFRCDPISEHNRLYWYRQTLGQGPEFLTYFQNEAQLEKSRLLSDRFSAERPKGSFSTLEIQRTEQGDSAMYLCASSGEPRLGYEQYFGPGTRLTVT.

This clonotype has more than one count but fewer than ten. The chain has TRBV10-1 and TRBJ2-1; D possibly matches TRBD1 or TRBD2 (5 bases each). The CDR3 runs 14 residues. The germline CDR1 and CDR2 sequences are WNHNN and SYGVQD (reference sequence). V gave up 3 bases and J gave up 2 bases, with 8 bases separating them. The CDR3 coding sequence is TGCGCCAGCAGTGAAGTGGGGGCCTACAATGAGCAGTTCTTC. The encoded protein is CASSEVGAYNEQFF.

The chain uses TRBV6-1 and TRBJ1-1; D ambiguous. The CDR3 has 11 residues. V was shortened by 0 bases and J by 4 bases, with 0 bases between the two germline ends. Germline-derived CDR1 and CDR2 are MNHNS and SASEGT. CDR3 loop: CASSEATEAFF. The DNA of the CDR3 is TGTGCCAGCAGTGAAGCCACTGAAGCTTTCTTT.

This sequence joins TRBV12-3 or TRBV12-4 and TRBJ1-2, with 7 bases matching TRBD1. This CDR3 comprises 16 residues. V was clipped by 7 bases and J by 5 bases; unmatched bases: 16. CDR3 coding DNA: TGTGCCAGCACAATGAGACAGGGCATGTTAGAGTATGGCTACACCTTC. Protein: CASTMRQGMLEYGYTF.

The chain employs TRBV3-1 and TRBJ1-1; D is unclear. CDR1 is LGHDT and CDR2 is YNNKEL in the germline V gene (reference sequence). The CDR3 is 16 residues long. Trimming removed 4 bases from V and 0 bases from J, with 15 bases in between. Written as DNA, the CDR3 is TGTGCCAGCAGCCCCCGGGATTCAAACATGAACACTGAAGCTTTCTTT. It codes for CASSPRDSNMNTEAFF.

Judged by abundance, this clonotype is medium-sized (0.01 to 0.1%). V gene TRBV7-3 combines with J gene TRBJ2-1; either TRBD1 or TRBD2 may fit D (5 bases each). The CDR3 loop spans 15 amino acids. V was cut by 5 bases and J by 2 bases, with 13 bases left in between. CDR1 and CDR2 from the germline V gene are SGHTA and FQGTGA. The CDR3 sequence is CASSLSEGPYNEQFF. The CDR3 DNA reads TGTGCCAGCAGCCTCTCAGAGGGGCCCTACAATGAGCAGTTCTTC.

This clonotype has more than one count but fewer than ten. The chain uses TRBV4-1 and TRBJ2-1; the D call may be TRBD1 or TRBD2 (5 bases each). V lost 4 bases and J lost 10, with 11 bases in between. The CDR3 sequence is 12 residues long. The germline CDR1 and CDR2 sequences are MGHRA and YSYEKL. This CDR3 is CASSPLRGEQFF. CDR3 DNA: TGCGCCAGCAGCCCATTGAGGGGCGAGCAGTTCTTC.

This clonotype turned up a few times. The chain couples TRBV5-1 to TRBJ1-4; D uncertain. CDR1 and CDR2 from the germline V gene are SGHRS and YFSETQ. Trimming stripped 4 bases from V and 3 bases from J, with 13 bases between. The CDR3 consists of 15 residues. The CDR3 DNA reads TGCGCCAGCAGCCCGGGAAGTCCGCCTAATGAAAAACTGTTTTTT. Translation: CASSPGSPPNEKLFF.

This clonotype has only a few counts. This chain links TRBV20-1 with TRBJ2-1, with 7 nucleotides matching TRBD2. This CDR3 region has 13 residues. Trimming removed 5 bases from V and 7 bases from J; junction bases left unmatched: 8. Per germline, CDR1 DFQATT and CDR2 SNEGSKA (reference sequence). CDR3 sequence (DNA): TGCAGTGCTGCGACTAGCTCGGTTAATGAGCAGTTCTTC. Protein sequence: CSAATSSVNEQFF.

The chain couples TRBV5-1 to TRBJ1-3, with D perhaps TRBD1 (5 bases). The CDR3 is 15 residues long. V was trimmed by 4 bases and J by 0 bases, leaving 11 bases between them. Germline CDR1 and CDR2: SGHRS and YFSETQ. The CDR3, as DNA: TGCGCCAGCAGCCGGGGACCACCCTCTGGAAACACCATATATTTT. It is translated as CASSRGPPSGNTIYF.

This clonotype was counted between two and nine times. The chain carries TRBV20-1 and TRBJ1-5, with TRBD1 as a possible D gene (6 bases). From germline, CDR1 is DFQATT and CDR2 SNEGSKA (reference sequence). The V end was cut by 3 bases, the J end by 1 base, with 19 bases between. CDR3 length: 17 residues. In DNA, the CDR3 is TGCAGTGCTAGCAACTATACTGCGGGGGCAAGCAATCAGCCCCAGCATTTT. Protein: CSASNYTAGASNQPQHF.

This CDR3 reads CAWSYSNYGYTF. Here the CDR3 DNA reads TGTGCCTGGAGCTACAGCAACTATGGCTACACCTTC. V gene TRBV30 combines with J gene TRBJ1-2; no firm D call. CDR1 is GTSNPN and CDR2 is SVGIG in the germline V gene (reference sequence). The CDR3 is made up of 12 amino acids. V shed 3 bases and J shed 2 bases, with 7 bases lying between them.

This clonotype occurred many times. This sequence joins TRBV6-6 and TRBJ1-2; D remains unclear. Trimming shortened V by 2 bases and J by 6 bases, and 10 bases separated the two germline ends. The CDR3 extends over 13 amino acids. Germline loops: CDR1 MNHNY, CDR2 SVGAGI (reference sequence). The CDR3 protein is CASSYGKLDGYTF. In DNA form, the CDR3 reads TGTGCCAGCAGTTACGGGAAGTTGGATGGCTACACCTTC.

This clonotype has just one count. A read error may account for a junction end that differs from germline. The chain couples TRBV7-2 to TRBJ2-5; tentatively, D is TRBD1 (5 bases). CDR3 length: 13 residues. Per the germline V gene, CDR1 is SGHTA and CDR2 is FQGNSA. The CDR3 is CASSLRTQETRYF. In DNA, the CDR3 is TGTGCCAGCAGCCTCAGGACACAAGAGACCCGGTACTTC.

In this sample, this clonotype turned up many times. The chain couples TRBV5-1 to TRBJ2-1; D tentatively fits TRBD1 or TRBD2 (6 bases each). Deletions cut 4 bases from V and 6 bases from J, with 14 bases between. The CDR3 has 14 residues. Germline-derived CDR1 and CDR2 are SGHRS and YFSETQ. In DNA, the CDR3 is TGCGCCAGCAGCACCCTACAGGGAGGCAATGAGCAGTTCTTC. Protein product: CASSTLQGGNEQFF. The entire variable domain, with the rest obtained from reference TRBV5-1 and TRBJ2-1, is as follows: KAGVTQTPRYLIKTRGQQVTLSCSPISGHRSVSWYQQTPGQGLQFLFEYFSETQRNKGNFPGRFSGRQFSNSRSEMNVSTLELGDSALYLCASSTLQGGNEQFFGPGTRLTVL.

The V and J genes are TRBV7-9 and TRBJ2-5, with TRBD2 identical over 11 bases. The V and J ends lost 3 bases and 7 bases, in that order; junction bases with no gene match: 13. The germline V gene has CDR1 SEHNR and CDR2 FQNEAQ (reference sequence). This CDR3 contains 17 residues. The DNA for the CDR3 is TGTGCCAGCAGCTTTACCAAGGCGACTAGCGGGATAGGGACCCAGTACTTC. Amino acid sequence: CASSFTKATSGIGTQYF.

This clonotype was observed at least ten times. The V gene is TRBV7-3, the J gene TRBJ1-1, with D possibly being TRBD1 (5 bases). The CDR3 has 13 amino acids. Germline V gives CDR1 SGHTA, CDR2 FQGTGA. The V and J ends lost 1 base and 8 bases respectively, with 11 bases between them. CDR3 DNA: TGTGCCAGCAGCTTAATCCAGGGTGACGAAGCTTTCTTT. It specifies CASSLIQGDEAFF.

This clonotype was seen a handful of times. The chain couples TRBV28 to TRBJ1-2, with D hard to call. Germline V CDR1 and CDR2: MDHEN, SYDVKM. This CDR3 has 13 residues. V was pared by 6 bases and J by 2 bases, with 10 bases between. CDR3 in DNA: TGTGCCAGCAGCCTTCGTGGCAACTATGGCTACACCTTC. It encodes CASSLRGNYGYTF.

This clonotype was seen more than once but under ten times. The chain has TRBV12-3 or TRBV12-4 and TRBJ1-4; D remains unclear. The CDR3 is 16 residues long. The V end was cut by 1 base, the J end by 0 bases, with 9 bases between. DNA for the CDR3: TGTGCCAGCAGTTTAGAGATCGGGGCAACTAATGAAAAACTGTTTTTT. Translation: CASSLEIGATNEKLFF.